A selection of T cell receptor beta chains follows, all from one sample in a study of blood T cell repertoires in COVID-19. The repertoire was sequenced with immunoSEQ multiplex PCR; TCRdb's copy has only in-frame clones and lacks some. The table records around 260,000 clones, 91% of them present only once. Sequencing input: peripheral blood. These receptors were collected from a person aged 18 to 29 with COVID-19, enrolled during active disease. The CDR3 runs from the conserved cysteine through the conserved F or W. The D gene is left open where the match is weak. Only some rows state a clone size, as once, few, many or a class for expanded clones.

cdr3_aa: CASSLQTNPGHNLFNSNQPQHF
cdr3_nt: TGTGCCAGCAGTCTACAAACAAACCCGGGACACAACCTGTTTAATAGCAATCAGCCCCAGCATTTT
j_call: TRBJ1-5
clone_size: once
d_call: NA
v_call: TRBV27

cdr3_aa: CASSQDRSGRRGSPLHF
cdr3_nt: TGCGCCAGCAGCCAAGATCGGTCCGGGAGGCGCGGTTCACCCCTCCACTTT
j_call: TRBJ1-6
clone_size: NA
d_call: NA
v_call: TRBV4-1

cdr3_aa: CASSLAGFTNEKLFF
cdr3_nt: TGTGCCAGCAGCTTGGCAGGCTTTACTAATGAAAAACTGTTTTTT
j_call: TRBJ1-4
clone_size: NA
d_call: NA
v_call: TRBV5-8

cdr3_aa: CASSPGLIGELFF
cdr3_nt: TGTGCCAGCAGCCCGGGACTTATCGGGGAGCTGTTTTTT
j_call: TRBJ2-2
clone_size: NA
d_call: NA
v_call: TRBV7-8

cdr3_aa: CASSQAPGSYEQYF
cdr3_nt: TGCGCCAGCAGCCAAGCTCCCGGGTCCTACGAGCAGTACTTC
j_call: TRBJ2-7
clone_size: once
d_call: NA
v_call: TRBV4-3

cdr3_aa: CASNQGTAKNIQYF
cdr3_nt: TGTGCCAGTAATCAGGGAACGGCCAAAAACATTCAGTACTTC
j_call: TRBJ2-4
clone_size: NA
d_call: NA
v_call: TRBV19

cdr3_aa: CASSQEETGGGREQFF
cdr3_nt: TGTGCCAGCAGCCAAGAAGAGACAGGGGGAGGGAGGGAGCAGTTCTTC
j_call: TRBJ2-1
clone_size: NA
d_call: TRBD1
v_call: TRBV4-2

cdr3_aa: CASSLGLAGVEQYF
cdr3_nt: TGTGCCAGCAGCTTAGGACTAGCGGGAGTCGAGCAGTACTTC
j_call: TRBJ2-7
clone_size: NA
d_call: TRBD2
v_call: TRBV11-2

cdr3_aa: CASSSTSGIVGELFF
cdr3_nt: TGTGCCAGCAGTTCTACTAGCGGGATCGTCGGGGAGCTGTTTTTT
j_call: TRBJ2-2
clone_size: NA
d_call: TRBD2
v_call: TRBV2

cdr3_aa: CASSQGLAGAGELFF
cdr3_nt: TGTGCCAGCAGCCAAGGACTAGCGGGAGCCGGGGAGCTGTTTTTT
j_call: TRBJ2-2
clone_size: few
d_call: TRBD2
v_call: TRBV4-2

cdr3_aa: CASREGVQAEAFF
cdr3_nt: TGTGCCAGCAGAGAGGGGGTGCAGGCTGAAGCTTTCTTT
j_call: TRBJ1-1
clone_size: NA
d_call: NA
v_call: TRBV3-1/TRBV3-2

cdr3_aa: CASSLSAHDSNQPQHF
cdr3_nt: TGTGCCAGCAGTTTATCCGCACACGATAGCAATCAGCCCCAGCATTTT
j_call: TRBJ1-5
clone_size: NA
d_call: NA
v_call: TRBV27

cdr3_aa: CASSDGGLSGSNEQFF
cdr3_nt: TGTGCCAGCAGTGACGGGGGACTAAGCGGGAGTAATGAGCAGTTCTTC
j_call: TRBJ2-1
clone_size: NA
d_call: TRBD2
v_call: TRBV25-1

cdr3_aa: CASSLRQDDTGELFF
cdr3_nt: TGCGCCAGCAGCTTGAGGCAGGATGACACCGGGGAGCTGTTTTTT
j_call: TRBJ2-2
clone_size: once
d_call: NA
v_call: TRBV5-1

cdr3_aa: CASSITLKDYGYTF
cdr3_nt: TGTGCCAGTAGTATAACATTGAAAGACTATGGCTACACCTTC
j_call: TRBJ1-2
clone_size: NA
d_call: NA
v_call: TRBV19

cdr3_aa: CASSPRGGSTGNTIYF
cdr3_nt: TGCGCCAGCAGCCCTCGTGGGGGGTCTACCGGAAACACCATATATTTT
j_call: TRBJ1-3
clone_size: NA
d_call: NA
v_call: TRBV5-1

cdr3_aa: CASSSTGTPYSPLHF
cdr3_nt: TGTGCCAGCAGCTCAACCGGGACACCCTATTCACCCCTCCACTTT
j_call: TRBJ1-6
clone_size: NA
d_call: NA
v_call: TRBV13

cdr3_aa: CASSLTSSGTQYF
cdr3_nt: TGTGCCAGTAGTTTAACTAGCTCCGGGACCCAGTACTTC
j_call: TRBJ2-5
clone_size: NA
d_call: NA
v_call: TRBV19

cdr3_aa: CASSGTSATQYF
cdr3_nt: TGCGCCAGCAGTGGGACTAGCGCGACCCAGTACTTC
j_call: TRBJ2-5
clone_size: once
d_call: TRBD2
v_call: TRBV10-2

cdr3_aa: CASSQVSGNSPLHF
cdr3_nt: TGTGCCAGCAGCCAAGTTTCGGGGAATTCACCCCTCCACTTT
j_call: TRBJ1-6
clone_size: NA
d_call: NA
v_call: TRBV4-2

cdr3_aa: CASKGSGDYGYTF
cdr3_nt: TGTGCCAGCAAAGGGTCAGGGGACTATGGCTACACCTTC
j_call: TRBJ1-2
clone_size: NA
d_call: NA
v_call: TRBV2

cdr3_aa: CASKPSGPTNEKLFF
cdr3_nt: TGCGCCAGCAAACCTTCAGGTCCCACTAATGAAAAACTGTTTTTT
j_call: TRBJ1-4
clone_size: NA
d_call: NA
v_call: TRBV5-1

cdr3_aa: CASSPVQGHLSEQYF
cdr3_nt: TGTGCCAGCAGCCCGGTGCAGGGGCACTTGTCCGAGCAGTACTTC
j_call: TRBJ2-7
clone_size: NA
d_call: NA
v_call: TRBV14

cdr3_aa: CASSLVTSGRGHTGELFF
cdr3_nt: TGTGCCAGCAGTTTAGTGACTAGCGGGAGGGGGCACACCGGGGAGCTGTTTTTT
j_call: TRBJ2-2
clone_size: NA
d_call: TRBD2
v_call: TRBV27

cdr3_aa: CAISESGGRNQPQHF
cdr3_nt: TGTGCCATCAGTGAGTCGGGGGGTAGAAATCAGCCCCAGCATTTT
j_call: TRBJ1-5
clone_size: NA
d_call: NA
v_call: TRBV10-3

cdr3_aa: CATRGPGQGQETQYF
cdr3_nt: TGTGCCACCCGGGGGCCGGGACAGGGTCAAGAGACCCAGTACTTC
j_call: TRBJ2-5
clone_size: NA
d_call: TRBD1
v_call: TRBV24-1

cdr3_aa: CASSHVTSGLYNEQFF
cdr3_nt: TGCGCCAGCAGCCATGTGACTAGCGGATTGTACAATGAGCAGTTCTTC
j_call: TRBJ2-1
clone_size: NA
d_call: TRBD2
v_call: TRBV4-1

cdr3_aa: CASSLQGGPTDTQYF
cdr3_nt: TGTGCCAGCAGCCTACAGGGGGGCCCCACAGATACGCAGTATTTT
j_call: TRBJ2-3
clone_size: NA
d_call: TRBD1
v_call: TRBV2

cdr3_aa: CASSLTPGTGETYGYTF
cdr3_nt: TGTGCCAGCAGTTTAACTCCAGGGACAGGGGAGACCTATGGCTACACCTTC
j_call: TRBJ1-2
clone_size: NA
d_call: TRBD1
v_call: TRBV28

cdr3_aa: CASSLGLAGDNEQFF
cdr3_nt: TGTGCCAGCAGCTTAGGACTAGCGGGAGACAATGAGCAGTTCTTC
j_call: TRBJ2-1
clone_size: NA
d_call: TRBD2
v_call: TRBV7-3

cdr3_aa: CASSPPNRQTYNEKLFF
cdr3_nt: TGTGCCAGCTCACCACCTAATCGACAGACCTATAATGAAAAACTGTTTTTT
j_call: TRBJ1-4
clone_size: NA
d_call: NA
v_call: TRBV18

cdr3_aa: CAISDMGTGPYEQYF
cdr3_nt: TGTGCCATCAGTGATATGGGGACAGGCCCCTACGAGCAGTACTTC
j_call: TRBJ2-7
clone_size: NA
d_call: TRBD1
v_call: TRBV10-3

cdr3_aa: CASSSNRGLETQYF
cdr3_nt: TGTGCCAGCAGCTCCAACAGGGGGCTGGAGACCCAGTACTTC
j_call: TRBJ2-5
clone_size: NA
d_call: TRBD1
v_call: TRBV7-9

cdr3_aa: CASSLESGLFIDTQYF
cdr3_nt: TGTGCCAGCAGCTTAGAATCGGGACTTTTCATAGATACGCAGTATTTT
j_call: TRBJ2-3
clone_size: once
d_call: NA
v_call: TRBV9

cdr3_aa: CAISAIPSLAGVGNEQFF
cdr3_nt: TGTGCCATCAGTGCCATACCTTCACTAGCGGGAGTAGGCAATGAGCAGTTCTTC
j_call: TRBJ2-1
clone_size: NA
d_call: TRBD2
v_call: TRBV10-3

cdr3_aa: CASRAGQGMSRAFF
cdr3_nt: TGTGCCAGCAGGGCGGGACAGGGAATGTCAAGAGCTTTCTTT
j_call: TRBJ1-1
clone_size: NA
d_call: TRBD1
v_call: TRBV6-5

cdr3_aa: CAWRRGLAALAGAEDTQYF
cdr3_nt: TGTGCCTGGAGGAGAGGACTAGCGGCGCTAGCGGGAGCGGAAGATACGCAGTATTTT
j_call: TRBJ2-3
clone_size: NA
d_call: TRBD2
v_call: TRBV30

cdr3_aa: CASTSDFHNEQFF
cdr3_nt: TGTGCCAGCACTAGCGATTTCCACAATGAGCAGTTCTTC
j_call: TRBJ2-1
clone_size: NA
d_call: NA
v_call: TRBV2

cdr3_aa: CASSLRGGDLRLAANTGELFF
cdr3_nt: TGCGCCAGCAGCTTGAGGGGAGGGGACCTCCGACTAGCGGCGAACACCGGGGAGCTGTTTTTT
j_call: TRBJ2-2
clone_size: NA
d_call: TRBD2
v_call: TRBV5-1

cdr3_aa: CASSSNPQETQYF
cdr3_nt: TGTGCCAGCAGTTCAAATCCCCAAGAGACCCAGTACTTC
j_call: TRBJ2-5
clone_size: NA
d_call: NA
v_call: TRBV12-3/TRBV12-4